A selection of T cell receptor beta chains follows, all from one sample in a study of T cell responses to AZD1222 COVID-19 vaccine. The repertoire was sequenced with immunoSEQ multiplex PCR; TCRdb's copy has only in-frame clones and lacks some. The sample yields 130,000 to 150,000 clones, about 92% seen once. The material sequenced was peripheral blood, taken on day 0 of AZD1222 vaccination. These receptors were taken from an adult in good health. The CDR3 runs from the conserved cysteine through the conserved F or W. The D gene is left open where the match is weak. Rows may omit the clone size; those that give it use once, few, many or a size class.

v_gene	len	d_gene	j_gene	abundance	CDR3aa	CDR3nt
TRBV6-5	15	TRBD1	TRBJ1-6	.	CASSKGTAINSPLHF	TGTGCCAGCAGTAAGGGGACAGCGATTAATTCACCCCTCCACTTT
TRBV3-1/TRBV3-2	19	TRBD2	TRBJ2-1	.	CASSSRLAGGPLYYNEQFF	TGTGCCAGCAGCTCCCGACTAGCGGGGGGCCCCCTCTACTACAATGAGCAGTTCTTC
TRBV19	15	TRBD1	TRBJ1-5	.	CASSIPDRAGQPQHF	TGTGCCAGTAGTATCCCGGACAGGGCTGGTCAGCCCCAGCATTTT
TRBV4-1	15	.	TRBJ1-5	.	CASSPRGPSNQPQHF	TGCGCCAGCAGCCCCCGAGGGCCGAGCAATCAGCCCCAGCATTTT
TRBV19	13	.	TRBJ1-1	.	CASSQEGNTEAFF	TGTGCCAGTAGCCAGGAGGGAAACACTGAAGCTTTCTTT
TRBV5-1	15	.	TRBJ2-1	.	CASSFSSGERIEQFF	TGCGCCAGCAGCTTCTCCAGCGGAGAGAGGATTGAGCAGTTCTTC
TRBV6-5	14	.	TRBJ1-2	.	CASSRAGRAYGYTF	TGTGCCAGCAGTCGAGCAGGGAGGGCCTATGGCTACACCTTC
TRBV28	15	TRBD1	TRBJ1-6	.	CASSLFRDRGQALHF	TGTGCCAGCAGTTTATTTAGGGACAGGGGGCAGGCCCTCCACTTT
TRBV7-2	14	.	TRBJ2-7	.	CASSLEGRRVGQYF	TGTGCCAGCAGCTTAGAAGGACGGCGAGTTGGGCAGTACTTC
TRBV12-5	14	.	TRBJ2-7	.	CASGLTGGPYEQYF	TGTGCTAGTGGTTTAACGGGGGGCCCCTACGAGCAGTACTTC
TRBV24-1	13	TRBD1	TRBJ2-1	.	CATSPTGSNEQFF	TGTGCCACCAGCCCGACAGGGTCCAATGAGCAGTTCTTC
TRBV5-5	15	.	TRBJ1-2	.	CASSLSGHLFYGYTF	TGTGCCAGCAGCTTGTCCGGACACCTTTTTTATGGCTACACCTTC
TRBV19	14	TRBD1	TRBJ1-5	.	CATLLPGGGQPQHF	TGTGCCACCCTTCTTCCAGGGGGCGGTCAGCCCCAGCATTTT
TRBV7-6	15	.	TRBJ1-3	once	CASSLLRGSGNTIYF	TGTGCCAGCAGCTTATTGCGGGGCTCTGGAAACACCATATATTTT
TRBV7-2	15	.	TRBJ2-1	.	CASSLERQAYNEQFF	TGTGCCAGCAGCTTAGAGCGGCAAGCCTACAATGAGCAGTTCTTC
TRBV21-1	16	.	TRBJ2-7	.	CASNKVAFLNSYEQYF	TGTGCCAGCAACAAAGTGGCTTTTTTAAACTCCTACGAGCAGTACTTC
TRBV5-1	14	.	TRBJ1-1	.	CASSSQGVGTEAFF	TGCGCCAGCAGCTCCCAGGGCGTAGGGACTGAAGCTTTCTTT
TRBV5-1	15	TRBD1	TRBJ1-2	.	CASSNKTSGGYGYTF	TGCGCCAGCAGCAACAAGACTTCAGGGGGCTATGGCTACACCTTC
TRBV6-5	15	TRBD2	TRBJ2-1	once	CASSHQAGVGNEQFF	TGTGCCAGCAGTCACCAGGCGGGAGTAGGGAATGAGCAGTTCTTC
TRBV19	17	TRBD1	TRBJ2-2	.	CASSLLTGTAKAGELFF	TGTGCCAGTAGTCTACTTACCGGGACAGCAAAAGCCGGGGAGCTGTTTTTT
TRBV7-8	14	.	TRBJ1-3	.	CASSGGPSGNTIYF	TGTGCCAGCAGCGGGGGACCCTCTGGAAACACCATATATTTT
TRBV11-2	12	.	TRBJ1-2	.	CASSWDGYGYTF	TGTGCCAGCAGCTGGGACGGATATGGCTACACCTTC
TRBV6-5	16	.	TRBJ1-1	once	CASSFGAQALNTEAFF	TGTGCCAGCAGTTTCGGGGCCCAGGCTCTGAACACTGAAGCTTTCTTT
TRBV2	12	TRBD1	TRBJ2-7	.	CASSGTGYEQYF	TGTGCCAGCAGTGGGACAGGCTACGAGCAGTACTTC
TRBV10-3	14	TRBD1	TRBJ1-1	.	CAISDPRTGVGAFF	TGTGCCATCAGTGACCCACGGACAGGGGTTGGAGCTTTCTTT
TRBV2	12	.	TRBJ1-1	.	CASMRDLEKAFF	TGTGCCAGCATGAGAGATTTAGAGAAAGCTTTCTTT
TRBV6-5	13	.	TRBJ1-1	few	CASSSRMNTEAFF	TGTGCCAGCAGTTCTCGTATGAACACTGAAGCTTTCTTT
TRBV23-1	17	.	TRBJ1-4	.	CASSQTDFLAANEKLFF	TGCGCCAGCAGTCAAACCGACTTTTTAGCGGCTAATGAAAAACTGTTTTTT
TRBV7-9	14	.	TRBJ2-1	.	CASSLVGPGHEQFF	TGTGCCAGCAGCTTAGTTGGACCGGGCCATGAGCAGTTCTTC
TRBV7-2	15	.	TRBJ1-5	.	CASSQKWVSNQPQHF	TGTGCCAGCAGCCAGAAATGGGTTAGCAATCAGCCCCAGCATTTT
TRBV9	16	.	TRBJ2-1	.	CASSLRLAGRGNEQFF	TGTGCCAGCAGCCTACGGTTGGCGGGCAGGGGCAATGAGCAGTTCTTC
TRBV5-4	17	TRBD2	TRBJ2-1	.	CASTVSEAVGGFNEQFF	TGTGCCAGCACGGTTAGTGAGGCGGTGGGAGGGTTCAATGAGCAGTTCTTC
TRBV5-1	14	TRBD1	TRBJ1-1	few	CASSVTGEITEAFF	TGCGCCAGCAGCGTGACAGGGGAAATTACTGAAGCTTTCTTT
TRBV7-2	14	TRBD2	TRBJ2-7	.	CASSLGREGYEQYF	TGTGCCAGCAGCTTAGGGCGGGAGGGCTACGAGCAGTACTTC
TRBV1	17	.	TRBJ2-7	.	CTSSQEQLAGPDYEQYF	TGCACCAGCAGCCAAGAACAACTAGCGGGACCAGACTACGAGCAGTACTTC
TRBV11-2	13	.	TRBJ1-1	.	CASSLTRDTEAFF	TGTGCCAGCAGCTTAACTAGGGACACTGAAGCTTTCTTT